This TCR beta chain came from a study of shared clonotypes between healthy human individuals. Germline V gene lookup returns CDR1 LNHDA and CDR2 SQIVND (reference sequence). V was trimmed by 3 bases and J by 0 bases, leaving 8 bases between them. The CDR3 is 14 residues long. Method: immunoSEQ multiplex PCR; TCRdb's copy keeps in-frame clones and lacks some. The sample has about 990,000 clones; around 78% are singletons. Source material: memory CD4+ T cells from PBMCs. The subset here: CD45RA-negative fraction. The TCR was taken from a man younger than 35 in good health. Some clones in this sample may be carry-over from other donors' samples. The chain links TRBV19 to TRBJ1-1; D is possibly TRBD1 (6 bases). CDR3 in DNA: TGTGCCAGTAGTATCCAGGGGATGAACACTGAAGCTTTCTTT. Residues: CASSIQGMNTEAFF.